This T cell receptor beta chain was sequenced during a study of cytomegalovirus exposure and HLA in healthy donors. As concerns this clone: The same CDR3 also results from other DNA sequences found in this sample.

The PCR had 60 Vbeta and 13 Jbeta primers. The table came from immunoSEQ multiplex PCR; TCRdb's copy has only in-frame clones and leaves some out. This sample has some 110,000 clones, with 9.5% found just once. The sequence was collected from a young man in good health and CMV-seronegative. Specimen: PBMCs.

CDR3: CASSLTGGRETQYF. The CDR3 DNA reads as TGCGCCAGCAGCCTTACAGGGGGCAGAGAGACCCAGTACTTC. The J gene is TRBJ2-5, the V gene TRBV5-1; 9 bases are shared with TRBD1. From germline, CDR1 is SGHRS and CDR2 YFSETQ. The CDR3 is 14 residues long. Trimming took 4 bases from V and 4 from J; bases not matched to a gene: 5.